The 8 T cell receptor beta chains below come from one sample, sequenced in a study of response to subunit inactivated influenza vaccine. TCRdb independently ran MiXCR on the RT-PCR reads; one entry per CDR3 protein. The sample includes hundreds of thousands of distinct CDR3 sequences, around 22% seen only once; the top ten take about a tenth. Specimen: PBMCs from blood, collected about 20 months after vaccination. These TCRs come from a man aged 45-69 years who received an inactivated influenza vaccine.

At least ten counts were recorded for this clonotype. This chain joins TRBV30 and TRBJ1-5, with D tentatively TRBD1 (5 bases). The CDR3 has 16 amino acids. In germline, CDR1 is GTSNPN, CDR2 SVGIG (reference sequence). Trimming took off 0 bases at V and 1 base at J, with 13 bases between the two ends. This chain's CDR3 is CAWSVSGAGSNQPQHF. The CDR3 DNA follows: TGTGCCTGGAGTGTGTCTGGGGCTGGGAGCAATCAGCCCCAGCATTTT.

The rearrangement joins TRBV5-1 to TRBJ2-3; 8 bases are a match to TRBD1. Trimming cost V 2 bases and J 2 bases; bases outside gene matches: 4. The CDR3 loop spans 15 amino acids. Germline CDR1 and CDR2: SGHRS and YFSETQ. CDR3 nucleotide sequence: TGCGCCAGCAGCTTTCCGGGACAGGTCACAGATACGCAGTATTTT. Amino acid sequence: CASSFPGQVTDTQYF. Full variable domain (remainder filled in from reference TRBV5-1 and TRBJ2-3): KAGVTQTPRYLIKTRGQQVTLSCSPISGHRSVSWYQQTPGQGLQFLFEYFSETQRNKGNFPGRFSGRQFSNSRSEMNVSTLELGDSALYLCASSFPGQVTDTQYFGPGTRLTVL.

The chain carries TRBV12-3 or TRBV12-4 and TRBJ2-3; the D gene is possibly TRBD2 (5 bases). The CDR3 consists of 15 residues. With 0 bases removed from V and 4 bases from J, the gap between germline ends came to 11 bases. The CDR3: CASSLAPVGADTQYF. Here the CDR3 DNA reads TGTGCCAGCAGTTTAGCTCCAGTCGGGGCAGATACGCAGTATTTT.

The genes are TRBV3-1 and TRBJ1-2; D is ambiguous. The CDR3 length is 15 residues. The V gene's germline CDR1 is LGHDT and CDR2 YNNKEL (reference sequence). V lost 1 base and J 4 bases, leaving 13 bases between the germline ends. DNA for the CDR3: TGTGCCAGCAGCCAAGCGGAGTGGGGTACCTATGGCTACACCTTC. This sequence encodes CASSQAEWGTYGYTF.

This clonotype has just a few counts. The chain links TRBV18 to TRBJ1-1; 9 nucleotides match TRBD1. Losses at the gene ends were 3 bases for V and 11 bases for J; bases not matched to a gene: 1. The CDR3 contains 11 residues. Looked up from germline, CDR1 is KGHSH and CDR2 is LQKENI. CDR3 sequence (DNA): TGTGCCAGCTCACCCGGGACAGGGGCTTTCTTT. Protein: CASSPGTGAFF.

This clonotype was counted many times. V usage is TRBV5-1 and J usage is TRBJ2-1; weak D call: TRBD1 (6 bases). Germline CDR1 is SGHRS and CDR2 is YFSETQ. This CDR3 has 16 amino acids. Trimming took off 4 bases at V and 0 bases at J, with 14 bases between the two ends. The CDR3 region has the DNA TGCGCCAGCAGCCTTACCGGGACAACCTCCTACAATGAGCAGTTCTTC. This gives the protein CASSLTGTTSYNEQFF.

A few counts support this clonotype. The gene calls are TRBV5-1 and TRBJ1-1; tentative D call: TRBD1 (6 bases). The CDR3 runs 15 residues. Germline V gene sequence: CDR1 SGHRS, CDR2 YFSETQ. The germline V and J ends were trimmed by 5 bases and 1 base, with 15 bases remaining between them. In nucleotides, the CDR3 is TGCGCCAGCAGTCGCAGGCCAGGGGCGAACACTGAAGCTTTCTTT. Protein: CASSRRPGANTEAFF.

About this clonotype: Being one base from a much bigger clone, this may be a read error. The chain joins TRBV7-6 to TRBJ1-1, with D possibly being TRBD1 (5 bases). The V gene's germline CDR1 is SGHVS and CDR2 FNYEAQ. This CDR3 contains 14 residues. CDR3 in amino acids: CASSSPGRNTQAFF. The CDR3 DNA follows: TGTGCCAGCAGTAGTCCGGGACGGAACACTCAAGCTTTCTTT.